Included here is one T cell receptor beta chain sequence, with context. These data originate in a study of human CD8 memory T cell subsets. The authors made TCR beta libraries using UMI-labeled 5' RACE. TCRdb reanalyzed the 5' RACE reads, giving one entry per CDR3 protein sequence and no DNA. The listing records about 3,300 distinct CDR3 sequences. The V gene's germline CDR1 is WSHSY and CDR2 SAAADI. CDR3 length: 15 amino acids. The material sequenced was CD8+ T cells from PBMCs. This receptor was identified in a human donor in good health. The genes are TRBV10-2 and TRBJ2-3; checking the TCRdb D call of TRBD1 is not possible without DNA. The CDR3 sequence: CASSEGTGATDTQYF.